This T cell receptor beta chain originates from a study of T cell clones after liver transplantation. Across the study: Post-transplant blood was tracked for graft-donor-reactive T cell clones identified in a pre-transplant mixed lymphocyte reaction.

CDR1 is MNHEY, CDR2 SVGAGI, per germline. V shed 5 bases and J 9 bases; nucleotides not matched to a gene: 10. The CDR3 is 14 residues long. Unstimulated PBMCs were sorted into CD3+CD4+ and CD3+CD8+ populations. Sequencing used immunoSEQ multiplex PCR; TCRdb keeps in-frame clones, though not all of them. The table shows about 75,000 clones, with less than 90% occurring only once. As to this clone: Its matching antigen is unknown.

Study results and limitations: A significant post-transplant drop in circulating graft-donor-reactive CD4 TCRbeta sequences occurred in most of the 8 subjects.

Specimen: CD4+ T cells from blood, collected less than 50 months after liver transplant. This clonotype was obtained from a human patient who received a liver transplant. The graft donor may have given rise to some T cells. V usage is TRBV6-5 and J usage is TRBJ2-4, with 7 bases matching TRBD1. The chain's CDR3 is CASSRSTGNAIQYF. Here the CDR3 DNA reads TGTGCCAGCAGTCGATCGACAGGGAATGCCATTCAGTACTTC.